A single sample is the source of the 2 T cell receptor beta chains below, sequenced in a study of OX40 agonist ivuxolimab in advanced cancers. TCRdb's copy holds only in-frame clones and misses some; the assay was immunoSEQ multiplex PCR. The sample lists 55,000 to 80,000 clones, more than 80% occurring once. The sample in question was CD4+ or CD8+ T cells sorted from blood, obtained in a trial of the OX40 agonist ivuxolimab. The receptors were sampled from an adult with an advanced solid tumor such as melanoma, head and neck, liver or kidney cancer.

This chain links TRBV29-1 with TRBJ2-1; TRBD1 matches 10 bases. This CDR3 spans 15 amino acids. V shed 6 bases, J shed 9 bases, and the junction held 14 bases outside the gene matches. CDR1 is SQVTM, CDR2 ANQGSEA, per germline. CDR3 in DNA: TGCAGCGTGCCCAGGCGGGGGACAGGGGAAGGTGAGCAGTTCTTC. It specifies CSVPRRGTGEGEQFF.

V and J are TRBV2 and TRBJ1-4; D is unclear. The V gene lost 6 bases and the J gene lost 0 bases, with 8 bases spanning the gap. CDR1 is SNHLY, CDR2 FYNNEI, per germline. CDR3 length: 14 amino acids. CDR3 region: CASRAGATNEKLFF. The CDR3 DNA reads TGTGCCAGCAGGGCGGGTGCAACTAATGAAAAACTGTTTTTT.